One T cell receptor beta chain is described in this entry. These data are taken from a study of preoperative IRX-2 immunotherapy in early breast cancer. Treatment meaning: preoperative locoregional IRX-2 cytokine immunotherapy. This phase Ib study tested locoregional IRX-2 cytokine immunotherapy given before surgery. The CDR3 is 16 amino acids. J was trimmed by 2 bases and V by 2 bases; bases with no gene match: 5. Looked up from germline, CDR1 is SGHRS and CDR2 is YFSETQ. Assay used: immunoSEQ multiplex PCR; TCRdb lists only in-frame clones, some missing. The table lists approximately 2,700 clones, under 85% of them singletons.

The receptor's source is a human donor with breast cancer. This specimen was tumor tissue, taken after IRX-2 immunotherapy. V is TRBV5-1 and J is TRBJ2-3, with TRBD2 matching 10 bases. The CDR3 coding sequence is TGCGCCAGCAGCTTTGCTAGCGGGGGCTACACAGATACGCAGTATTTT. It yields the protein CASSFASGGYTDTQYF.